The rows below give T cell receptor beta chains drawn from one sample of a study of vaccination and CD4 T cells after COVID-19. From the PCR reads, TCRdb called clonotypes with MiXCR, one entry per CDR3 protein. The sample carries around 21,000 distinct CDR3 sequences, roughly 51% recorded once. Antigens for these TCRs are unknown. Source material: CD4+ T cells from blood, cultured in vitro. The receptors originated from a human donor who had recovered from COVID-19. CDR3s include the opening cysteine and the closing phenylalanine or tryptophan. Fields, in order: J gene, V gene, CDR3 protein.

J: TRBJ1-1; V: TRBV6-5; CDR3: CASSSSLGPEAFF
J: TRBJ2-1; V: TRBV6-2/TRBV6-3; CDR3: CASGTTYNEQFF
J: TRBJ2-3; V: TRBV6-2/TRBV6-3; CDR3: CASSYGRATDTQYF
J: TRBJ2-3; V: TRBV24-1; CDR3: CATSDSRRGSDTQYF
J: TRBJ1-2; V: TRBV6-1; CDR3: CASSDLQGGYTF
J: TRBJ2-3; V: TRBV27; CDR3: CASSLTGRGDTQYF
J: TRBJ2-3; V: TRBV20-1; CDR3: CSARDYVAGGHTDTQYF
J: TRBJ1-4; V: TRBV20-1; CDR3: CSAGPGTVDNEKLFF
J: TRBJ1-1; V: TRBV27; CDR3: CASSQGAGTEAFF
J: TRBJ2-3; V: TRBV19; CDR3: CASSIRLARLADTQYF
J: TRBJ2-7; V: TRBV6-5; CDR3: CASSYSLTVKYEQYF
J: TRBJ2-7; V: TRBV6-5; CDR3: CASSYSGALGIYEQYF
J: TRBJ1-6; V: TRBV7-8; CDR3: CASSLLATGAYNSPLHF
J: TRBJ2-3; V: TRBV27; CDR3: CASSLGGPDTQYF
J: TRBJ2-3; V: TRBV23-1; CDR3: CASSQSDEKEGTDTQYF
J: TRBJ1-1; V: TRBV11-2; CDR3: CASSYQANTEAFF
J: TRBJ1-2; V: TRBV6-4; CDR3: CASSAGRNYGYTF
J: TRBJ2-7; V: TRBV5-1; CDR3: CASSPGAYEQYF
J: TRBJ2-3; V: TRBV10-1; CDR3: CASSASTDTQYF
J: TRBJ2-3; V: TRBV11-3; CDR3: CASSSRRTAVTDTQYF
J: TRBJ1-5; V: TRBV7-2; CDR3: CASSLVGTGAGEPQHF
J: TRBJ2-3; V: TRBV18; CDR3: CASSPGPADTQYF
J: TRBJ2-7; V: TRBV28; CDR3: CATIGQGKGEQYF
J: TRBJ1-4; V: TRBV15; CDR3: CATSRASEKLFF
J: TRBJ1-6; V: TRBV28; CDR3: CASSRGTGGNSPLHF
J: TRBJ2-2; V: TRBV20-1; CDR3: CSARRWGGGELFF
J: TRBJ2-7; V: TRBV18; CDR3: CASSTGTGGQQYF
J: TRBJ1-6; V: TRBV6-1; CDR3: CATQGRVDNSPLHF
J: TRBJ1-1; V: TRBV19; CDR3: CASRPGPRNTEAFF
J: TRBJ2-1; V: TRBV6-5; CDR3: CASSYSQGVGEQFF
J: TRBJ2-2; V: TRBV6-1; CDR3: CAISLWGEGELFF
J: TRBJ2-7; V: TRBV10-3; CDR3: CAISVGQDASYEQYF
J: TRBJ1-2; V: TRBV2; CDR3: CASRGTVYGYTF
J: TRBJ2-3; V: TRBV24-1; CDR3: CATSDYGPGTQYF
J: TRBJ1-1; V: TRBV19; CDR3: CASSMSANTEAFF
J: TRBJ1-6; V: TRBV7-9; CDR3: CASSFTGVLYNSPLHF
J: TRBJ1-2; V: TRBV6-1; CDR3: CASSQSPTTRLGNGYTF
J: TRBJ2-2; V: TRBV24-1; CDR3: CATRGSANTGELFF
J: TRBJ2-7; V: TRBV6-2/TRBV6-3; CDR3: CASSYEQGGYEQYF
J: TRBJ1-2; V: TRBV28; CDR3: CASSGQGRSGYTF
J: TRBJ1-2; V: TRBV6-2/TRBV6-3; CDR3: CASSLTTGSYGYTF
J: TRBJ2-7; V: TRBV21-1; CDR3: CASSKGGREGRPYEQYF
J: TRBJ1-1; V: TRBV7-3; CDR3: CASSRIQGAFF
J: TRBJ2-7; V: TRBV6-1; CDR3: CASSPGPRYEQYF
J: TRBJ1-5; V: TRBV19; CDR3: CASSGSAGSNQPQHF
J: TRBJ2-7; V: TRBV20-1; CDR3: CSANTGTSGLVSYEQYF
J: TRBJ1-5; V: TRBV20-1; CDR3: CSAEGGDRPNQPQHF
J: TRBJ2-3; V: TRBV6-1; CDR3: CASRPTGWSDTQYF
J: TRBJ2-3; V: TRBV11-3; CDR3: CASSLDGNTDTQYF
J: TRBJ1-2; V: TRBV19; CDR3: CASRPLSSLNYGYTF